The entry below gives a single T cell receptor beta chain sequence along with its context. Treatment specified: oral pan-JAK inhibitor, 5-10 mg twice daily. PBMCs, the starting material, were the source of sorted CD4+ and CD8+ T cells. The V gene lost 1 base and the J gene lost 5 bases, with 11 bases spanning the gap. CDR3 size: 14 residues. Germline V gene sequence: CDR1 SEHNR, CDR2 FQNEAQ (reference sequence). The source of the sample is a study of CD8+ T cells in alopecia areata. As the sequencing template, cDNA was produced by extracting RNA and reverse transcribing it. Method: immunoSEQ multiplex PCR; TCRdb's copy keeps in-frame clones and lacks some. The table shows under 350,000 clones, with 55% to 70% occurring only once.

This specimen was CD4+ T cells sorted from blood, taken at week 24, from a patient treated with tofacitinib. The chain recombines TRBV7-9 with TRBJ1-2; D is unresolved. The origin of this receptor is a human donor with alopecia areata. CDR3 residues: CASSLVWGSYGYTF. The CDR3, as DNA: TGTGCCAGCAGCTTAGTGTGGGGATCATATGGCTACACCTTC.